What follows describes a single TCR beta chain. Its specificity is unknown. Assay: immunoSEQ multiplex PCR; the TCRdb copy retains only in-frame clones and omits some. The sample includes roughly 32,000 clones, approximately 86% of them seen just once. This specimen comes from a study of stem cell transplantation in POMP-related autoinflammatory disease. Study information: Defective thymoproteasomes were hypothesized to impair CD8+ T-cell positive selection. Before transplant: CD4+ naive skewing, low CD8+ proportions, reduced cytokine secretion. General observations from the study: In patients with PRAID, every analyzed T-cell subset tended to show lower diversity and higher clonality. Fewer unique TRB V-J gene pairings were identified in patients with PRAID.

Germline V CDR1 and CDR2: MDHEN, SYDVKM. CDR3 size: 11 residues. Deletions cut 6 bases from V and 9 bases from J, with 10 bases between. The specimen comprised CD4+ T cells from PBMCs, sampled before stem cell transplantation. The chain recombines TRBV28 with TRBJ2-3; D uncertain. This receptor was taken from a human donor with POMP-related autoinflammation and immune dysregulation (PRAID). The CDR3 spells CASRGFETQYF. The CDR3 DNA is TGTGCCAGCAGGGGTTTTGAGACGCAGTATTTT.